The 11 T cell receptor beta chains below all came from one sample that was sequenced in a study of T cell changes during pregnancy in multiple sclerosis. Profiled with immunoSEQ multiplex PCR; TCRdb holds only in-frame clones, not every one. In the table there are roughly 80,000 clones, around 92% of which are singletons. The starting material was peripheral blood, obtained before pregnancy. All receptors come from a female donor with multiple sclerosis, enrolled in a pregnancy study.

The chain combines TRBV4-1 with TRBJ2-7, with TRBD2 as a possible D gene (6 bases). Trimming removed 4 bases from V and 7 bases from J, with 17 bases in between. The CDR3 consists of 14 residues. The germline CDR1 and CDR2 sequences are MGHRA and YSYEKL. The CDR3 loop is CASSPRDLFGEQYF. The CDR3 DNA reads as TGCGCCAGCAGCCCCAGGGACTTGTTTGGGGAGCAGTACTTC.

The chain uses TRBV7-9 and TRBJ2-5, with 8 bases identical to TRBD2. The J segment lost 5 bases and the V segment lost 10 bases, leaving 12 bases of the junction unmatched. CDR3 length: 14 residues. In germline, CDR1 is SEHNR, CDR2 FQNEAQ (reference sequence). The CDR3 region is CATARVAGSETQYF. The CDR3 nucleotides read TGTGCCACCGCCAGGGTAGCGGGAAGTGAGACCCAGTACTTC.

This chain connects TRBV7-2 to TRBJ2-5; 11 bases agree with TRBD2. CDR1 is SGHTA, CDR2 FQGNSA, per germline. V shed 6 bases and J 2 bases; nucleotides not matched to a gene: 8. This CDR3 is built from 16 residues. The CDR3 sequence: CASRPRTSGPQETQYF. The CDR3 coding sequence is TGTGCCAGCAGACCGAGGACTAGCGGGCCTCAAGAGACCCAGTACTTC.

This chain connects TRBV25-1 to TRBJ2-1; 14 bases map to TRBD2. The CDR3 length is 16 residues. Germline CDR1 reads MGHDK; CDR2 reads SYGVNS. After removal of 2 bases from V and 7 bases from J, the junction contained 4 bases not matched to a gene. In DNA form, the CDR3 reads TGTGCCAGCAGTGAAGGGACTAGCGGGAGTAGGAATGAGCAGTTCTTC. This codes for CASSEGTSGSRNEQFF. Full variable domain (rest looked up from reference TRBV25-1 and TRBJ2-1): EADIYQTPRYLVIGTGKKITLECSQTMGHDKMYWYQQDPGMELHLIHYSYGVNSTEKGDLSSESTVSRIRTEHFPLTLESARPSHTSQYLCASSEGTSGSRNEQFFGPGTRLTVL.

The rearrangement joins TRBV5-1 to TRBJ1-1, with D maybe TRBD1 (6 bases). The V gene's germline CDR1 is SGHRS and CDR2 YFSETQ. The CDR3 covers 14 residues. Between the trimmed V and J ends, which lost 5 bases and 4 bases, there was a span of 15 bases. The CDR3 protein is CASSTSGEGTEAFF. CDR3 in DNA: TGCGCCAGCAGTACCTCAGGGGAGGGCACTGAAGCTTTCTTT.

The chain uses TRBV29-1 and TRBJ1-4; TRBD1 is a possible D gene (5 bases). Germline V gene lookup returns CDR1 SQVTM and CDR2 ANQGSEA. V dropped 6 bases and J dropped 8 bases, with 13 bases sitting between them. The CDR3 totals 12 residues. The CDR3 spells CSVRPPGEKLFF. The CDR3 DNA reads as TGCAGCGTACGCCCTCCAGGGGAAAAACTGTTTTTT.

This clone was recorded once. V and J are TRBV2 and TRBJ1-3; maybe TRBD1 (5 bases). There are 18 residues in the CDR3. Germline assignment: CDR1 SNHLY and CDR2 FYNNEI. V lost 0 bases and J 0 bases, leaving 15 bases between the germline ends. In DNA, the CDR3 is TGTGCCAGCAGTGAAGCGCTTAGGGGACTGAGCTCTGGAAACACCATATATTTT. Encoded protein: CASSEALRGLSSGNTIYF.

The CDR3: CASSELPGQGGYTF. CDR3 DNA sequence: TGTGCCAGCAGTGAACTTCCGGGACAGGGTGGCTACACCTTC. The chain recombines TRBV25-1 with TRBJ1-2, with 9 bases fitting TRBD1. The germline V gene has CDR1 MGHDK and CDR2 SYGVNS. The CDR3 is 14 residues long. V shed 2 bases, J shed 7 bases, and the junction held 5 bases outside the gene matches.

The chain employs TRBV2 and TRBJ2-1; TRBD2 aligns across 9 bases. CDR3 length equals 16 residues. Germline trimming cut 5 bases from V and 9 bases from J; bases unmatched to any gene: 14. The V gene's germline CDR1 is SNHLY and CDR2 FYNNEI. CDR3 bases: TGTGCCAGCAGTCTCGATCATCCGGGACTAGCAGGTGAGCAGTTCTTC. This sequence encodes CASSLDHPGLAGEQFF.

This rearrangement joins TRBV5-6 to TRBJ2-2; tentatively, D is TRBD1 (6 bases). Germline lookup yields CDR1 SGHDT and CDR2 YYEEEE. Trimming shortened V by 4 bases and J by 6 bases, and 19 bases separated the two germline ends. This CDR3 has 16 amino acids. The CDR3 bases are TGTGCCAGCAGCATCCCGGGTCTGGGGGCGCCCGGGGAGCTGTTTTTT. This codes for CASSIPGLGAPGELFF.

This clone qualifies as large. The CDR3 DNA follows: TGTGCCAGCAGTATACAGGGGGCTAACTATGGCTACACCTTC. Amino acids: CASSIQGANYGYTF. This chain joins TRBV27 and TRBJ1-2; 8 positions match TRBD1. The germline CDR1 and CDR2 sequences are MNHEY and SMNVEV (reference sequence). The CDR3 contains 14 residues. The junction had 2 bases not matched to a gene; V was cut back by 5 bases and J by 0 bases.